The T cell receptor (beta chain) described here comes from a study of OX40 agonist ivuxolimab in advanced cancers. Study summary: Ivuxolimab was administered intravenously to patients at 0.01 to 10 mg/kg every 2 weeks. Every patient in dose escalation had hepatocellular carcinoma, melanoma, renal cell or head and neck cancer. Three individuals attained partial responses, comprising one hepatocellular carcinoma case and two cutaneous melanoma cases.

Comment on this clone: The antigen is not known.

Study conclusions and caveats: Antigen specificity was not determined for the expanded peripheral T cells.

Trimming removed 5 bases from V and 8 bases from J, with 20 bases in between. CDR3 size: 15 residues. Per the germline V gene, CDR1 is SGHRS and CDR2 is YFSETQ. The repertoire was sequenced with immunoSEQ multiplex PCR; TCRdb's copy has only in-frame clones and lacks some. The sample holds about 70,000 clones, approximately 92% seen once. The starting material was CD4+ or CD8+ T cells sorted from blood, obtained in a trial of the OX40 agonist ivuxolimab. The chain recombines TRBV5-1 with TRBJ2-1, with a tentative D call TRBD2 (6 bases). The sequence derives from an adult with an advanced solid tumor such as melanoma, head and neck, liver or kidney cancer. CDR3 nucleotide sequence: TGCGCCAGCAGAGAGGCTAGCGCACCCCTCGATGAGCAGTTCTTC. Its translation: CASREASAPLDEQFF.